These 9 T cell receptor beta chains were all obtained from the same sample, sequenced in a study of tumor-infiltrating lymphocytes in oesophageal squamous cell carcinoma. TCRdb recomputed calls from the PCR reads with MiXCR, one row per CDR3 protein. Counted here are just over 20,000 distinct CDR3 sequences, 36% occurring once; the ten biggest clones make up over 10%. Specimen: esophageal tumor tissue. These receptors all come from a male donor with esophageal squamous cell carcinoma.

This clonotype has ten or more counts. The chain recombines TRBV5-1 with TRBJ2-3; D gene unclear. With 0 bases removed from V and 4 bases from J, the gap between germline ends came to 9 bases. There are 14 residues in the CDR3. Germline V gives CDR1 SGHRS, CDR2 YFSETQ. The DNA for the CDR3 is TGCGCCAGCAGCTTGGGAAGAAGGGCAGATACGCAGTATTTT. It yields the protein CASSLGRRADTQYF.

The chain links TRBV30 to TRBJ2-5; 15 bases map to TRBD2. The J call may not be correct, given that the DNA end is closer to TRBJ2-1. The CDR3 is 15 residues long. Germline assignment: CDR1 GTSNPN and CDR2 SVGIG (reference sequence). DNA for the CDR3: TGTGCCTGGAGTAAGGGACTAGCGGGAGGCGGGAGGCAGTTCTTC. Translation: CAWSKGLAGGGRQFF.

Comment on this clonotype: This clone may be a read error of a much larger clone one base away. V usage is TRBV5-4 and J usage is TRBJ2-1, with a weak D call TRBD1 (8 bases). The germline V and J ends were trimmed by 3 bases and 10 bases, with 17 bases remaining between them. CDR1 is SGHNT, CDR2 YYREEE, per germline (reference sequence). The CDR3 runs to 14 residues. The CDR3 DNA follows: TGTGCCAGCAGCTCCACCAACAGGGGGGGAGAGCAGTTCTTC. It codes for CASSSTNRGGEQFF.

This clonotype qualifies as medium-sized. The chain is built from TRBV7-9 and TRBJ2-1; TRBD2 aligns across 8 bases. Germline trimming cut 6 bases from V and 6 bases from J; bases unmatched to any gene: 13. The CDR3 consists of 16 residues. Germline V gene lookup returns CDR1 SEHNR and CDR2 FQNEAQ (reference sequence). The CDR3 sequence: CASSPSVVRGGNEQFF. The CDR3, as DNA: TGTGCCAGCAGTCCAAGTGTAGTCCGGGGGGGCAATGAGCAGTTCTTC. Looking up the rest from reference TRBV7-9 and TRBJ2-1 gives the full variable domain: DTGVSQNPRHKITKRGQNVTFRCDPISEHNRLYWYRQTLGQGPEFLTYFQNEAQLEKSRLLSDRFSAERPKGSFSTLEIQRTEQGDSAMYLCASSPSVVRGGNEQFFGPGTRLTVL.

This clonotype was seen repeatedly, ten times or more. The rearrangement links TRBV10-3 to TRBJ2-1; 8 nucleotides line up with TRBD2. The germline gives CDR1 ENHRY, CDR2 SYGVKD. The CDR3 contains 16 residues. The junction had 11 bases not matched to a gene; V was cut back by 0 bases and J by 10 bases. In nucleotides, the CDR3 is TGTGCCATCAGTGAGTCAGGCAAGCGGGAGCAGGGAGAGCAGTTCTTC. Translation gives CAISESGKREQGEQFF.

In this sample, this clonotype is medium-sized. The V gene is TRBV7-9, the J gene TRBJ1-1; 8 nucleotides line up with TRBD1. The germline V gene has CDR1 SEHNR and CDR2 FQNEAQ (reference sequence). Germline trimming cut 5 bases from V and 5 bases from J; bases unmatched to any gene: 7. The CDR3 has 14 amino acids. CDR3 sequence reads: CASSPDRVWTEAFF. The CDR3 DNA sequence: TGTGCCAGCAGCCCGGACAGGGTATGGACTGAAGCTTTCTTT.

This clonotype was found many times. The chain has TRBV5-1 and TRBJ1-1; no definite D call. V dropped 3 bases and J dropped 6 bases, with 9 bases sitting between them. The CDR3 runs to 12 residues. Germline V gives CDR1 SGHRS, CDR2 YFSETQ. Here the CDR3 reads CASSSGKAEAFF. The CDR3 bases are TGCGCCAGCAGCTCCGGGAAGGCTGAAGCTTTCTTT.

The table lists this clonotype with many counts. V usage is TRBV6-1 and J usage is TRBJ2-7; 8 nucleotides align to TRBD1. The CDR3 runs 14 residues. The germline V gene encodes CDR1 MNHNS and CDR2 SASEGT. The V segment lost 7 bases and the J segment 1 base; nucleotides outside the gene matches: 6. CDR3 protein: CASTQDRDSYEQYF. The CDR3 DNA reads TGTGCCAGCACCCAGGACAGGGATTCCTACGAGCAGTACTTC.

This clonotype appeared many times. V is TRBV28 and J is TRBJ2-1; 11 positions match TRBD1. The J call may not be correct, given that the DNA end is closer to TRBJ2-7. CDR1 MDHEN and CDR2 SYDVKM come from the germline V gene. The CDR3 consists of 14 residues. CDR3 protein: CASSTGTGGYEQYF. CDR3 nucleotides: TGTGCCAGCAGCACCGGGACAGGGGGCTACGAGCAGTACTTC.